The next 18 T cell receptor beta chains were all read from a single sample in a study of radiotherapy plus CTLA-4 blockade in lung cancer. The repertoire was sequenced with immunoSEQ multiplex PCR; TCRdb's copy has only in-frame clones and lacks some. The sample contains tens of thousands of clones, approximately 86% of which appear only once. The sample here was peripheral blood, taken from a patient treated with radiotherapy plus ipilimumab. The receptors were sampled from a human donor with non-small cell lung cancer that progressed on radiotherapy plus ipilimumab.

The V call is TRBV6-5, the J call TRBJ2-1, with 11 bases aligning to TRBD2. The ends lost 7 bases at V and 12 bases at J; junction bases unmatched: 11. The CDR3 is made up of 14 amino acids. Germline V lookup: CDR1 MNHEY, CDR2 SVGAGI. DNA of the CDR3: TGTGCCAGCAAAGCGGGACTAGCGGACCCACGGCAGTTCTTC. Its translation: CASKAGLADPRQFF.

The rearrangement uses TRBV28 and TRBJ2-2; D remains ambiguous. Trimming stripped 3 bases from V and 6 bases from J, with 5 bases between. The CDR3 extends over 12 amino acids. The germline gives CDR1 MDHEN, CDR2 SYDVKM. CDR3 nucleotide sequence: TGTGCCAGCAGTTTCCCCCCCGGGGAGCTGTTTTTT. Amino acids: CASSFPPGELFF.

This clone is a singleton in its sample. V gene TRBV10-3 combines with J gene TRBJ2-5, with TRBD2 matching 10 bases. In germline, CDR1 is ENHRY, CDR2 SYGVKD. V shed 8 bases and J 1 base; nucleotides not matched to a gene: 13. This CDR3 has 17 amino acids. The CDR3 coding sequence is TGTGCCATCGCACACGGGGCCAGCGGGGGGGCCCAAGAGACCCAGTACTTC. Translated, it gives CAIAHGASGGAQETQYF.

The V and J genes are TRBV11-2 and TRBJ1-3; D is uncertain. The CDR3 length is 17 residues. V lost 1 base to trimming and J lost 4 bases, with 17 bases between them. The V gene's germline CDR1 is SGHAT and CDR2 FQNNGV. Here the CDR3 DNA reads TGTGCCAGCAGCTTAGCCCCCGCGTCCGGGGAAGGAAACACCATATATTTT. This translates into CASSLAPASGEGNTIYF.

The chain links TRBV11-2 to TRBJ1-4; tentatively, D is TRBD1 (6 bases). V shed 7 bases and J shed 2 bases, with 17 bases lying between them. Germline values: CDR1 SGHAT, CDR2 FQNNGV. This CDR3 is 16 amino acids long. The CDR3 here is CASTPTAGATNEKLFF. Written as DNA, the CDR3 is TGTGCCAGCACCCCCACCGCGGGGGCCACTAATGAAAAACTGTTTTTT.

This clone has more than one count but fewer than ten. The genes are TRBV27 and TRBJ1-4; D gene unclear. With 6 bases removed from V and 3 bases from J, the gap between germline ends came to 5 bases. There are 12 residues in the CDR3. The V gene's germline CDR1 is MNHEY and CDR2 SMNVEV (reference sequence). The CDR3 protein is CASRGPNEKLFF. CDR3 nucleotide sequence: TGTGCCAGCAGGGGCCCTAATGAAAAACTGTTTTTT.

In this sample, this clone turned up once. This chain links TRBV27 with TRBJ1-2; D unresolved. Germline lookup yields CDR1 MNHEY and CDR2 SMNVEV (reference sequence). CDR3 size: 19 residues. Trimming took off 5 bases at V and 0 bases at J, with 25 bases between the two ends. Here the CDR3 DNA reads TGTGCCAGCAGTCCGGATCACACCACTCGCATAAGGGCTAACTATGGCTACACCTTC. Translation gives CASSPDHTTRIRANYGYTF.

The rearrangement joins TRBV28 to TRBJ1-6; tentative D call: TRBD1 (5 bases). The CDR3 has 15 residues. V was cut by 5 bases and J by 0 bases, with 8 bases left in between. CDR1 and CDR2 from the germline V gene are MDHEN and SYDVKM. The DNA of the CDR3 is TGTGCCAGCAGTCTAGACAGCTCCTATAATTCACCCCTCCACTTT. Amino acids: CASSLDSSYNSPLHF.

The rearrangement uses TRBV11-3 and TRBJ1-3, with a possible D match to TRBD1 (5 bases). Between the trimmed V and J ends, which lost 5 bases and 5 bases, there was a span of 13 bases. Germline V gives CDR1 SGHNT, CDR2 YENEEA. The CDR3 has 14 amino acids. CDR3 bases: TGTGCCAGCAGCGGCCGGGACGGCCGAAACACCATATATTTT. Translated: CASSGRDGRNTIYF. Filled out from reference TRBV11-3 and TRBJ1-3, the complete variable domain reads EAGVVQSPRYKIIEKKQPVAFWCNPISGHNTLYWYLQNLGQGPELLIRYENEEAVDDSQLPKDRFSAERLKGVDSTLKIQPAELGDSAVYLCASSGRDGRNTIYFGEGSWLTVV.

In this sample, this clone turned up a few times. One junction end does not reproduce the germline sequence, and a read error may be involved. CDR3 nucleotides: TGTGCCAGCAGCTTAGTGTTGACAGAATTC. Its translation is CASSLVLTEF. V and J are TRBV7-2 and TRBJ2-7; D might be TRBD1 (5 bases). The CDR3 spans 10 residues. From germline, CDR1 is SGHTA and CDR2 FQGNSA.

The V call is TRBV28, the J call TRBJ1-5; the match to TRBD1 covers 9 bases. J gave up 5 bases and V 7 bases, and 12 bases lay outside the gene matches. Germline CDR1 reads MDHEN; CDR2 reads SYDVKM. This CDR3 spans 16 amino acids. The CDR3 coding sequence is TGTGCCAGCAATCCCGCCACAGGGGGCGGGTATCAGCCCCAGCATTTT. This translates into CASNPATGGGYQPQHF.

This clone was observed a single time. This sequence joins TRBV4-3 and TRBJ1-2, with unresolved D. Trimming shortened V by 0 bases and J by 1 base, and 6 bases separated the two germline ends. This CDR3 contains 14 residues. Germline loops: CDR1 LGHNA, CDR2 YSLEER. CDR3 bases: TGCGCCAGCAGCCAAGATTCTGGTAACTATGGCTACACCTTC. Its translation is CASSQDSGNYGYTF.

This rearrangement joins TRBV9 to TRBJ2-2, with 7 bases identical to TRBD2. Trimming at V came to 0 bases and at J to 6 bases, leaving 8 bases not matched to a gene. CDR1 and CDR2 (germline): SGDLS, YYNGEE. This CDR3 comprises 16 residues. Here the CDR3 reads CASSVGIAGGPGELFF. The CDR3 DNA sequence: TGTGCCAGCAGCGTAGGAATAGCGGGCGGGCCCGGGGAGCTGTTTTTT.

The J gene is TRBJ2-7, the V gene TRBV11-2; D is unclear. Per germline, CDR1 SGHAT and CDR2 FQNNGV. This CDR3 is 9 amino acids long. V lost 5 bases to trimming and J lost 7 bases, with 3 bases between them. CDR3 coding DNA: TGTGCCAGCAGCGTGGAGCAGTACTTC. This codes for CASSVEQYF. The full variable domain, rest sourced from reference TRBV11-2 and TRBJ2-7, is EAGVAQSPRYKIIEKRQSVAFWCNPISGHATLYWYQQILGQGPKLLIQFQNNGVVDDSQLPKDRFSAERLKGVDSTLKIQPAKLEDSAVYLCASSVEQYFGPGTRLTVT.

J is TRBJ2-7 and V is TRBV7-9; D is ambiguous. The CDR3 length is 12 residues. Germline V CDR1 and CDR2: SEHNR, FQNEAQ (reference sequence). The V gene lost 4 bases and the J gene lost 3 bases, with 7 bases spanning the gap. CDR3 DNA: TGTGCCAGCAGCTACGTCTACTACGAGCAGTACTTC. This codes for CASSYVYYEQYF.

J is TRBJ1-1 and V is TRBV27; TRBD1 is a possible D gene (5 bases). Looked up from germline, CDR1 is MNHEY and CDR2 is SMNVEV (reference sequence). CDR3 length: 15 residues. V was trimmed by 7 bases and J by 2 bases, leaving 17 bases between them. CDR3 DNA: TGTGCCAGCATAGCGAACGACAGACCCAACACTGAAGCTTTCTTT. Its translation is CASIANDRPNTEAFF.

The CDR3 DNA is TGTGCCAGCTCACAGGACAGGGTCAGGAACACTGAAGCTTTCTTT. Protein product: CASSQDRVRNTEAFF. The chain carries TRBV18 and TRBJ1-1; 8 bases are shared with TRBD1. CDR3 length: 15 residues. CDR1 is KGHSH and CDR2 is LQKENI in the germline V gene. The junction had 5 bases not matched to a gene; V was cut back by 4 bases and J by 1 base.

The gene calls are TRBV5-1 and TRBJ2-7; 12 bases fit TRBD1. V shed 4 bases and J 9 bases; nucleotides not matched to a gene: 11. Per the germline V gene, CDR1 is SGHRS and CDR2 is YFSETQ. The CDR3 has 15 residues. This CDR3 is CASSPPGQGAPVQYF. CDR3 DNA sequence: TGCGCCAGCAGCCCCCCGGGACAGGGGGCGCCGGTGCAGTACTTC.